The next 25 T cell receptor beta chains were all read from a single sample in a study of blood T cells in healthy people across ages (dated by TCRdb to 2013 to 2016). The method behind the library was 5' RACE. Sequencing was carried out with an Illumina HiSeq 2500. A second roughly 6 to 12 cycle PCR used a sample-barcoded 5' primer and a J-beta primer mix. TCRdb trimmed the raw reads at Q25, called clones with MiXCR and kept productive beta chains. Rows matching on CDR3 protein sequence are summarized as one entry with the most common DNA and genes. Across this sample there are about 1.6 million distinct CDR3 sequences, with almost 35% seen only once. The ten most abundant clones make up approximately 10% of the sample. The sequenced sample was blood. These receptors all come from a woman between 25 and 40 years old in good health.

Many counts were recorded for this clonotype. The chain employs TRBV7-9 and TRBJ2-7, with 7 bases matching TRBD1. The germline CDR1 and CDR2 sequences are SEHNR and FQNEAQ (reference sequence). This CDR3 is built from 14 residues. Unmatched junction bases numbered 5, after V lost 2 bases and J lost 4 bases. CDR3 coding DNA: TGTGCCAGCAGCTTATTAGAGGGGGCGTACGAGCAGTACTTC. It encodes CASSLLEGAYEQYF.

The genes are TRBV28 and TRBJ2-7; no reliable D call. V lost 3 bases, J lost 4 bases, and 7 bases lay in between. This CDR3 region has 12 residues. CDR1 and CDR2 from the germline V gene are MDHEN and SYDVKM. The CDR3 nucleotides are TGTGCCAGCAGTTTTCGGCATTACGAGCAGTACTTC. Translating gives CASSFRHYEQYF.

This clonotype came up a few times. The V call is TRBV12-3 or TRBV12-4, the J call TRBJ1-5; 11 nucleotides agree with TRBD1. The CDR3 contains 13 residues. Trimming cost V 6 bases and J 7 bases; bases outside gene matches: 2. CDR3: CASRGTGGQPQHF. In DNA form, the CDR3 reads TGTGCCAGCAGGGGGACAGGGGGACAGCCCCAGCATTTT.

The chain is built from TRBV4-2 and TRBJ2-3, with TRBD2 identical over 9 bases. V shed 0 bases and J 2 bases; nucleotides not matched to a gene: 3. Germline V lookup: CDR1 LGHNA, CDR2 YNFKEQ. The CDR3 has 16 residues. In DNA, the CDR3 is TGTGCCAGCAGCCAAGATCTAGCGGGGACCACAGATACGCAGTATTTT. It encodes CASSQDLAGTTDTQYF.

CDR3 residues: CASSPARELFF. The CDR3 DNA follows: TGTGCCAGCAGCCCAGCCCGGGAGCTGTTTTTT. The V gene is TRBV12-3 or TRBV12-4, the J gene TRBJ2-2; D remains ambiguous. Trimming took 6 bases from V and 9 from J, leaving 8 bases between them. The CDR3 extends over 11 amino acids.

This clonotype was found a few times. J is TRBJ1-2 and V is TRBV5-1; D ambiguous. The CDR3 has 13 amino acids. The V gene's germline CDR1 is SGHRS and CDR2 YFSETQ. V gave up 4 bases and J gave up 7 bases, with 14 bases separating them. The CDR3 loop reads CASSPAKGGGYTF. CDR3 DNA: TGCGCCAGCAGCCCCGCCAAGGGTGGTGGCTACACCTTC. Full variable domain (outside the CDR3, taken from reference TRBV5-1 and TRBJ1-2): KAGVTQTPRYLIKTRGQQVTLSCSPISGHRSVSWYQQTPGQGLQFLFEYFSETQRNKGNFPGRFSGRQFSNSRSEMNVSTLELGDSALYLCASSPAKGGGYTFGSGTRLTVV.

The V call is TRBV5-1, the J call TRBJ1-1; a possible D gene is TRBD1 (5 bases). The CDR3 runs to 15 residues. Trimming removed 5 bases from V and 2 bases from J, with 16 bases in between. Germline assignment: CDR1 SGHRS and CDR2 YFSETQ. CDR3 sequence: CASRPGDGLNTEAFF. In nucleotides, the CDR3 is TGCGCCAGCAGGCCTGGGGACGGATTAAACACTGAAGCTTTCTTT.

Only a few counts were recorded for this clonotype. The V gene is TRBV20-1, the J gene TRBJ2-1; D gene unclear. Trimming removed 7 bases at V and 2 bases at J, with 12 bases between. In germline, CDR1 is DFQATT, CDR2 SNEGSKA (reference sequence). This CDR3 is built from 13 residues. The CDR3 bases are TGCAGTGGCGTCCCCCATACCTACAATGAGCAGTTCTTC. Residues: CSGVPHTYNEQFF.

This chain uses TRBV5-1 with TRBJ1-5, with TRBD1 identical over 8 bases. V lost 4 bases and J lost 4; bases outside the gene matches: 7. Germline V CDR1 and CDR2: SGHRS, YFSETQ. The CDR3 totals 15 residues. CDR3 DNA: TGCGCCAGCAGCGTAGGGACAGGAAAAAATCAGCCCCAGCATTTT. Translation gives CASSVGTGKNQPQHF. Looking up the rest from reference TRBV5-1 and TRBJ1-5 gives the full variable domain: KAGVTQTPRYLIKTRGQQVTLSCSPISGHRSVSWYQQTPGQGLQFLFEYFSETQRNKGNFPGRFSGRQFSNSRSEMNVSTLELGDSALYLCASSVGTGKNQPQHFGDGTRLSIL.

V gene TRBV10-3 combines with J gene TRBJ1-2; D is ambiguous. CDR3 length equals 13 residues. Looked up from germline, CDR1 is ENHRY and CDR2 is SYGVKD. Trimming stripped 3 bases from V and 7 bases from J, with 12 bases between. CDR3 nucleotide sequence: TGTGCCATCAGTGATTTGGTGGTCGGTGGCTACACCTTC. It codes for CAISDLVVGGYTF.

The V gene is TRBV12-3 or TRBV12-4, the J gene TRBJ1-6, with D tentatively TRBD1 (5 bases). Trimming took off 5 bases at V and 7 bases at J, with 12 bases between the two ends. The CDR3 sequence is 14 residues long. The CDR3 nucleotides are TGTGCCAGCAGTGGGGGACGAACGAATTCACCCCTCCACTTT. It specifies CASSGGRTNSPLHF.

The chain links TRBV14 to TRBJ2-6; D gene ambiguous. Trimming removed 1 base from V and 3 bases from J, with 10 bases in between. Germline V gene lookup returns CDR1 SGHDN and CDR2 FVKESK. The CDR3 runs 16 residues. This chain's CDR3 is CASSQGALFGANVLTF. DNA for the CDR3: TGTGCCAGCAGCCAAGGGGCTCTGTTTGGGGCCAACGTCCTGACTTTC.

This clonotype was counted ten times or more. V is TRBV12-3 or TRBV12-4 and J is TRBJ2-7; D is unclear. The CDR3 has 12 amino acids. Trimming removed 7 bases at V and 0 bases at J, with 7 bases between. The DNA of the CDR3 is TGTGCCAGCACGGAGAGCTCCTACGAGCAGTACTTC. Residues: CASTESSYEQYF.

Comments on this clonotype: An end of the junction does not agree with germline; a read error may underlie this. This chain connects TRBV7-2 to TRBJ2-6; D possibly matches TRBD1 or TRBD2 (5 bases each). CDR1 is SGHTA and CDR2 is FQGNSA in the germline V gene. This CDR3 region has 17 residues. CDR3 nucleotides: TGTGCCAGCAGCCAGAACTTGAGGGGCGCTGGGGCCAACGTCCGGACTTTC. Translation gives CASSQNLRGAGANVRTF. The full variable domain, its missing parts supplied by reference TRBV7-2 and TRBJ2-6, is GAGVSQSPSNKVTEKGKDVELRCDPISGHTALYWYRQSLGQGLEFLIYFQGNSAPDKSGLPSDRFSAERTGGSVSTLTIQRTQQEDSAVYLCASSQNLRGAGANVRTFGAGSRLTVL.

The chain employs TRBV20-1 and TRBJ1-5; D gene unclear. V dropped 3 bases and J dropped 5 bases, with 11 bases sitting between them. The CDR3 runs 13 residues. Germline values: CDR1 DFQATT, CDR2 SNEGSKA (reference sequence). The CDR3 sequence is CSASQVTDQPQHF. The CDR3 bases are TGCAGTGCTAGTCAGGTCACTGATCAGCCCCAGCATTTT.

V usage is TRBV5-1 and J usage is TRBJ1-1, with 8 bases aligning to TRBD1. The CDR3 spans 14 residues. Germline lookup yields CDR1 SGHRS and CDR2 YFSETQ. V lost 6 bases to trimming and J lost 0 bases; unmatched junction nucleotides: 4. CDR3 region: CASTWGQVNTEAFF. CDR3 bases: TGCGCCAGCACCTGGGGACAGGTGAACACTGAAGCTTTCTTT. The full variable domain, in which reference TRBV5-1 and TRBJ1-1 provide the parts outside the CDR3, is KAGVTQTPRYLIKTRGQQVTLSCSPISGHRSVSWYQQTPGQGLQFLFEYFSETQRNKGNFPGRFSGRQFSNSRSEMNVSTLELGDSALYLCASTWGQVNTEAFFGQGTRLTVV.

This clonotype turned up a few times. V is TRBV7-2 and J is TRBJ1-5; possible D gene TRBD1, 5 bases. Germline V gene data show CDR1 as SGHTA and CDR2 as FQGNSA. The ends were cut back, 3 bases at V and 2 bases at J, with 11 bases in the middle. The CDR3 is made up of 15 amino acids. CDR3 DNA: TGTGCCAGCAGCTTCCAGGGATTCCGCAATCAGCCCCAGCATTTT. Translating gives CASSFQGFRNQPQHF.

Only a few counts were recorded for this clonotype. The chain has TRBV27 and TRBJ2-3, with no clear D. V lost 5 bases and J lost 1, with 16 bases in between. Germline V gene sequence: CDR1 MNHEY, CDR2 SMNVEV (reference sequence). The CDR3 is 16 residues long. CDR3 in DNA: TGTGCCAGCAGTATCCGGCGGCCGGCGGGCACAGATACGCAGTATTTT. Its protein is CASSIRRPAGTDTQYF.

The chain carries TRBV3-1 and TRBJ2-7, with D perhaps given as TRBD1 or TRBD2 (6 bases each). V dropped 3 bases and J dropped 5 bases, with 14 bases sitting between them. The CDR3 spans 14 residues. Germline V gene lookup returns CDR1 LGHDT and CDR2 YNNKEL (reference sequence). CDR3: CASSQSGAWNEQYF. The CDR3 DNA reads TGTGCCAGCAGCCAGTCGGGGGCATGGAACGAGCAGTACTTC.

The rearrangement links TRBV28 to TRBJ1-1; D remains unclear. CDR1 MDHEN and CDR2 SYDVKM come from the germline V gene. Trimming took 5 bases from V and 0 from J, leaving 13 bases between them. CDR3 length equals 15 residues. The CDR3 coding sequence is TGTGCCAGCAGTCCTCTGACAACCATGAACACTGAAGCTTTCTTT. Encoded protein: CASSPLTTMNTEAFF.

The chain joins TRBV7-7 to TRBJ2-2; maybe TRBD2 (6 bases). CDR3 length equals 13 residues. The germline V gene has CDR1 SSHAT and CDR2 FNYEAQ (reference sequence). V was cut by 5 bases and J by 5 bases, with 9 bases left in between. Here the CDR3 reads CASSQSGTGELFF. In DNA, the CDR3 is TGTGCCAGCAGCCAAAGCGGGACCGGGGAGCTGTTTTTT.

This clonotype was picked up many times. The chain carries TRBV29-1 and TRBJ2-3; perhaps TRBD2 as D (5 bases). Germline CDR1 and CDR2: SQVTM and ANQGSEA. The CDR3 runs to 14 residues. Trimming cost V 3 bases and J 4 bases, with 14 bases left between them. The CDR3 loop is CSVEGTGGSDTQYF. CDR3 bases: TGCAGCGTTGAGGGCACCGGAGGATCAGATACGCAGTATTTT.

The chain combines TRBV28 with TRBJ2-5; TRBD2 agrees at 9 bases. J lost 4 bases, V lost 8 bases, and 20 bases had no gene match. The CDR3 sequence is 18 residues long. Germline loops: CDR1 MDHEN, CDR2 SYDVKM. CDR3 DNA: TGTGCCAGCCGACACTTCGGTCCGGCGGGAGGGATGAGAGAGACCCAGTACTTC. As protein: CASRHFGPAGGMRETQYF.

This rearrangement joins TRBV2 to TRBJ2-3, with 14 nucleotides matching TRBD2. The CDR3 length is 18 residues. With 8 bases clipped from V and 0 bases from J, the junction kept 10 bases outside the gene matches. The V gene's germline CDR1 is SNHLY and CDR2 FYNNEI. Written as DNA, the CDR3 is TGTGCCAGCTCCCGGACTAGCGGGAGGACTAGAAGCACAGATACGCAGTATTTT. It translates to CASSRTSGRTRSTDTQYF.

This chain joins TRBV10-3 and TRBJ2-3, with 10 bases that match TRBD1. The V gene end was trimmed by 8 bases and the J gene end by 3 bases; junction bases not matched to a gene: 8. This CDR3 region has 15 residues. Germline V gives CDR1 ENHRY, CDR2 SYGVKD. The CDR3 DNA is TGTGCCATCTCCCCTCGGGACAGGGGTACAGATACGCAGTATTTT. Its protein product is CAISPRDRGTDTQYF.